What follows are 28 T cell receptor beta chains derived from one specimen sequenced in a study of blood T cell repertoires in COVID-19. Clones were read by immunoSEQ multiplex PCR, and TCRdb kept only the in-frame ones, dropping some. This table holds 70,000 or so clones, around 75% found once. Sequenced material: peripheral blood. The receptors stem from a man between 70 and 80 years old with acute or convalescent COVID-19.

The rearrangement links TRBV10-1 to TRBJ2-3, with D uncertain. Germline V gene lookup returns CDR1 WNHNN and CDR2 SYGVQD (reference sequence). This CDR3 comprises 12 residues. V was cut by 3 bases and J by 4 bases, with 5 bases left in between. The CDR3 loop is CASSDRPDTQYF. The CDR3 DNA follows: TGCGCCAGCAGTGACCGTCCAGATACGCAGTATTTT.

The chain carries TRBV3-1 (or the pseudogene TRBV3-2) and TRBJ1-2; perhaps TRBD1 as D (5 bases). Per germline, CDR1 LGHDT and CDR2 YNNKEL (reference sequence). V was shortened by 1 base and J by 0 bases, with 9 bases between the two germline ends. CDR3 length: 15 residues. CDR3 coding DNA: TGTGCCAGCAGCCAAGGTGGGGCAGCTAACTATGGCTACACCTTC. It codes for CASSQGGAANYGYTF.

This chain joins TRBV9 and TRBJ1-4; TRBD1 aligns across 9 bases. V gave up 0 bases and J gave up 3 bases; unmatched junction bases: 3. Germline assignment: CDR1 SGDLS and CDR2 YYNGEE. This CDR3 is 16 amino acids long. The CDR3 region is CASSVGQGVANEKLFF. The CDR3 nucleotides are TGTGCCAGCAGCGTAGGACAGGGGGTTGCTAATGAAAAACTGTTTTTT.

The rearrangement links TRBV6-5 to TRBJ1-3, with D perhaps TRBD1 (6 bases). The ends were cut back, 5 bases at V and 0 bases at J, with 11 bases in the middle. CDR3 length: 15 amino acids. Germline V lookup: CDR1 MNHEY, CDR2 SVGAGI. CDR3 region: CASSPWTDSGNTIYF. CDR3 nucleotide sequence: TGTGCCAGCAGTCCATGGACAGACTCTGGAAACACCATATATTTT.

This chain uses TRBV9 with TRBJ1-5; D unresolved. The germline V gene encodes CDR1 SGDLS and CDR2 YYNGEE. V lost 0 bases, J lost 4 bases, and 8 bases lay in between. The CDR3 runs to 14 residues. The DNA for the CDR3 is TGTGCCAGCAGCGTAGGGCAGTTAAATCAGCCCCAGCATTTT. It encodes CASSVGQLNQPQHF. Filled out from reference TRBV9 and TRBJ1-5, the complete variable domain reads DSGVTQTPKHLITATGQRVTLRCSPRSGDLSVYWYQQSLDQGLQFLIQYYNGEERAKGNILERFSAQQFPDLHSELNLSSLELGDSALYFCASSVGQLNQPQHFGDGTRLSIL.

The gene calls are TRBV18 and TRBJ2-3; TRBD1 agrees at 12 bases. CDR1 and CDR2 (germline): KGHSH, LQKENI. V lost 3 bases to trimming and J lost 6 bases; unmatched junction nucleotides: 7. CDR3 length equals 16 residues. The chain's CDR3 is CASSPLGQGAPDTQYF. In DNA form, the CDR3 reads TGTGCCAGCTCACCTCTGGGACAGGGGGCCCCGGATACGCAGTATTTT. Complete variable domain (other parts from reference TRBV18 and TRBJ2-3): NAGVMQNPRHLVRRRGQEARLRCSPMKGHSHVYWYRQLPEEGLKFMVYLQKENIIDESGMPKERFSAEFPKEGPSILRIQQVVRGDSAAYFCASSPLGQGAPDTQYFGPGTRLTVL.

CDR3 amino acids: CASSQAMTTFSYEQYF. CDR3 in DNA: TGTGCCAGCAGCCAAGCTATGACGACATTCTCCTACGAGCAGTACTTC. This chain links TRBV4-2 with TRBJ2-7, with D uncertain. Germline V gives CDR1 LGHNA, CDR2 YNFKEQ. The length of the CDR3 is 16 residues. The germline V and J ends were trimmed by 1 base and 0 bases, with 13 bases remaining between them.

CDR3 bases: TGTGCCAGCTCACCGTCGGACAGACCAACTAATGAAAAACTGTTTTTT. Amino acids: CASSPSDRPTNEKLFF. The J gene is TRBJ1-4, the V gene TRBV18, with a tentative D call TRBD1 (6 bases). CDR3 size: 16 residues. Trimming removed 3 bases at V and 0 bases at J, with 11 bases between. Germline lookup yields CDR1 KGHSH and CDR2 LQKENI. Looking up the rest from reference TRBV18 and TRBJ1-4 gives the full variable domain: NAGVMQNPRHLVRRRGQEARLRCSPMKGHSHVYWYRQLPEEGLKFMVYLQKENIIDESGMPKERFSAEFPKEGPSILRIQQVVRGDSAAYFCASSPSDRPTNEKLFFGSGTQLSVL.

CDR3 coding DNA: TGCGCCAGCAGCTCCGCAGACAGGGGGAATTATGGCTACACCTTC. It specifies CASSSADRGNYGYTF. The chain employs TRBV5-1 and TRBJ1-2, with 9 bases identical to TRBD1. Germline V gene lookup returns CDR1 SGHRS and CDR2 YFSETQ. J lost 5 bases, V lost 3 bases, and 8 bases had no gene match. The CDR3 has 15 amino acids. The whole variable domain, remainder taken from reference TRBV5-1 and TRBJ1-2, is KAGVTQTPRYLIKTRGQQVTLSCSPISGHRSVSWYQQTPGQGLQFLFEYFSETQRNKGNFPGRFSGRQFSNSRSEMNVSTLELGDSALYLCASSSADRGNYGYTFGSGTRLTVV.

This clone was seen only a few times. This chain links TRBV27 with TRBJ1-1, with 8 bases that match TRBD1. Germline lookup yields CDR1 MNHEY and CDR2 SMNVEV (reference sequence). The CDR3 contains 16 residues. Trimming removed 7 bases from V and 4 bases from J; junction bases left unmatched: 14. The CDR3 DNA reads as TGTGCCAGCAACCGCATCCCAGGGGGCAGTGGCACTGAAGCTTTCTTT. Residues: CASNRIPGGSGTEAFF.

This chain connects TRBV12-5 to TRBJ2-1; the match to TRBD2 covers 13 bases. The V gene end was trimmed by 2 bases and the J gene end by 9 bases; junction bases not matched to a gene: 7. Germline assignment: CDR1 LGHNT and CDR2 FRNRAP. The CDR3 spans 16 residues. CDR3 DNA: TGTGCTAGTGGTTTGATACTAGCGGGAGGGCCGGGTGAGCAGTTCTTC. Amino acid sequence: CASGLILAGGPGEQFF.

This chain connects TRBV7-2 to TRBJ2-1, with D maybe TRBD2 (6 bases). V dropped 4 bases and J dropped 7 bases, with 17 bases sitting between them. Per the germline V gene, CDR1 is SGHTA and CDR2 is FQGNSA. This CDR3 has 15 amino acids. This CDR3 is CASSSPGGAKNEQFF. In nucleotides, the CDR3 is TGTGCCAGCAGCTCCCCCGGGGGAGCTAAAAATGAGCAGTTCTTC. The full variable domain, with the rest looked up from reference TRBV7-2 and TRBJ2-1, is GAGVSQSPSNKVTEKGKDVELRCDPISGHTALYWYRQSLGQGLEFLIYFQGNSAPDKSGLPSDRFSAERTGGSVSTLTIQRTQQEDSAVYLCASSSPGGAKNEQFFGPGTRLTVL.

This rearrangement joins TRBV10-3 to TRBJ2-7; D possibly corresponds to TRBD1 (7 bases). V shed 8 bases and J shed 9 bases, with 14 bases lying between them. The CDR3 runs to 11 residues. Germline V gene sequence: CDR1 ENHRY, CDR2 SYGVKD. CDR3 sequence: CAIAEGAGQYF. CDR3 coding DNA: TGTGCCATCGCGGAGGGGGCGGGGCAGTACTTC.

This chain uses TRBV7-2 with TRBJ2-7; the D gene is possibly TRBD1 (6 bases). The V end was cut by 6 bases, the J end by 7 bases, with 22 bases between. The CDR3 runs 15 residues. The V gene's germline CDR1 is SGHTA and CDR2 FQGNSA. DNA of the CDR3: TGTGCCAGCAGTTTGACCGGGACAACCTCGAGGGAGCAGTACTTC. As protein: CASSLTGTTSREQYF.

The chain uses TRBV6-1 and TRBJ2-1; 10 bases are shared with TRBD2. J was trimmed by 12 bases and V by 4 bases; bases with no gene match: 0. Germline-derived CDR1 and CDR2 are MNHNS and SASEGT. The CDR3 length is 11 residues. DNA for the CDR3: TGTGCCAGCAGTGGGACTAGCGGGCAGTTCTTC. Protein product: CASSGTSGQFF.

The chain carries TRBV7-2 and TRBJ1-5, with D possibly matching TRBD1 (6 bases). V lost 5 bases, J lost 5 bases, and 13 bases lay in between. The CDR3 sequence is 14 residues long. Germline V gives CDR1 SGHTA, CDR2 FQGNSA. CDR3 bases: TGTGCCAGCAGCACCGACAGGCAATATCAGCCCCAGCATTTT. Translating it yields CASSTDRQYQPQHF.

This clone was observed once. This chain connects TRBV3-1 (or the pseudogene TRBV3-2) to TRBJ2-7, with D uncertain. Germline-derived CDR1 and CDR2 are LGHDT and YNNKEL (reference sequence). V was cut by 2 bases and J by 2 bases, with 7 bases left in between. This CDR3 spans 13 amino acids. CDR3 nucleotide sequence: TGTGCCAGCAGCCAATACGGAGCCTACGAGCAGTACTTC. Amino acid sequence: CASSQYGAYEQYF.

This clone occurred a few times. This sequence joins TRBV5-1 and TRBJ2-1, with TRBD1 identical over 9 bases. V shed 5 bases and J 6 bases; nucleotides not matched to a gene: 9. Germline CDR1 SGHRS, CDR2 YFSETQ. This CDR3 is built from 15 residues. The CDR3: CASRQGTGFGNEQFF. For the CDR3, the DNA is TGCGCCAGCAGACAAGGGACAGGGTTTGGCAATGAGCAGTTCTTC.

The CDR3 nucleotides are TGTGCCAGCTCACCTGGTGCACTTATGAGGGAGCAGTACTTC. Translated: CASSPGALMREQYF. The genes are TRBV18 and TRBJ2-7; no reliable D call. CDR3 size: 14 residues. Germline CDR1 and CDR2: KGHSH and LQKENI. V was shortened by 3 bases and J by 7 bases, with 16 bases between the two germline ends. Drawing the rest from reference TRBV18 and TRBJ2-7, the complete variable domain is NAGVMQNPRHLVRRRGQEARLRCSPMKGHSHVYWYRQLPEEGLKFMVYLQKENIIDESGMPKERFSAEFPKEGPSILRIQQVVRGDSAAYFCASSPGALMREQYFGPGTRLTVT.

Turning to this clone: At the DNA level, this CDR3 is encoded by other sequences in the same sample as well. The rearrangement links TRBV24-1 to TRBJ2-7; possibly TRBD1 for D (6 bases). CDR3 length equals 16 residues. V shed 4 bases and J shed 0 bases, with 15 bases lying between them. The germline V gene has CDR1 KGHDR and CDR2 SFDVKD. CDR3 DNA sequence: TGTGCCACCAGTGACACACAGGGCACGAGCTCCTACGAGCAGTACTTC. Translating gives CATSDTQGTSSYEQYF.

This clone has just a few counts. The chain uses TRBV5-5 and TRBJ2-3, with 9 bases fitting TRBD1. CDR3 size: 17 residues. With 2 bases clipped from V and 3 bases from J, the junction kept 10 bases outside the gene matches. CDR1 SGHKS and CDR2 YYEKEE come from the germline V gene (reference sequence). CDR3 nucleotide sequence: TGTGCCAGCAGCTTCGCTCCCGGGACAGGGATAACAGATACGCAGTATTTT. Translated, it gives CASSFAPGTGITDTQYF. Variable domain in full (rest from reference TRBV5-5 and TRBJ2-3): DAGVTQSPTHLIKTRGQQVTLRCSPISGHKSVSWYQQVLGQGPQFIFQYYEKEERGRGNFPDRFSARQFPNYSSELNVNALLLGDSALYLCASSFAPGTGITDTQYFGPGTRLTVL.

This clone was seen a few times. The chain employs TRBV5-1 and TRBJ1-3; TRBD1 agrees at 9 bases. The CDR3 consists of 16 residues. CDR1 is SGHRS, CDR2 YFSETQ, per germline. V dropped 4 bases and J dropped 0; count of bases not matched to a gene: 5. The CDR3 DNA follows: TGCGCCAGCAGCCCACAGGGGGCAAGCTCTGGAAACACCATATATTTT. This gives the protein CASSPQGASSGNTIYF. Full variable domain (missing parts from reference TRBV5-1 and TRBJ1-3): KAGVTQTPRYLIKTRGQQVTLSCSPISGHRSVSWYQQTPGQGLQFLFEYFSETQRNKGNFPGRFSGRQFSNSRSEMNVSTLELGDSALYLCASSPQGASSGNTIYFGEGSWLTVV.

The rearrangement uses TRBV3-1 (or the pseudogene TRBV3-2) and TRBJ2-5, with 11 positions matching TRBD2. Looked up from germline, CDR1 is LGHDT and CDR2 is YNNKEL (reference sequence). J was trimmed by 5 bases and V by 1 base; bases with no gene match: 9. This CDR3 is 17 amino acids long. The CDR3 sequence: CASSQGATSGTGETQYF. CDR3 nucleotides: TGTGCCAGCAGCCAAGGGGCGACTAGCGGGACGGGGGAGACCCAGTACTTC.

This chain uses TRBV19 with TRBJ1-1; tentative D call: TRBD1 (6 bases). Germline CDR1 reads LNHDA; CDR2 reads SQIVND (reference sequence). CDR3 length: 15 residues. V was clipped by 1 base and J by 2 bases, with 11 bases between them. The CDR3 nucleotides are TGTGCCAGTAGTATAGGACGGACAGTCAACACTGAAGCTTTCTTT. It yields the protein CASSIGRTVNTEAFF.

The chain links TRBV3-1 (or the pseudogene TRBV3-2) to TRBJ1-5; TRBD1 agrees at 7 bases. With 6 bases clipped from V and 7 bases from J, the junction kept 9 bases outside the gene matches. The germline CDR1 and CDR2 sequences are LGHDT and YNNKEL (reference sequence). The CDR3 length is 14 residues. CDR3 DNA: TGTGCCAGCAGTTCAGGACAGGAGGGACAGCCCCAGCATTTT. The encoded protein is CASSSGQEGQPQHF.

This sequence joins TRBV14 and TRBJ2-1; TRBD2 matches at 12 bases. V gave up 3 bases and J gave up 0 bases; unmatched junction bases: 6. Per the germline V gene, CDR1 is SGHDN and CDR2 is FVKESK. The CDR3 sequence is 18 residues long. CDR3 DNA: TGTGCCAGCAGCCAGTTCAGGACTAGCGGGACCTCCTACAATGAGCAGTTCTTC. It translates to CASSQFRTSGTSYNEQFF.

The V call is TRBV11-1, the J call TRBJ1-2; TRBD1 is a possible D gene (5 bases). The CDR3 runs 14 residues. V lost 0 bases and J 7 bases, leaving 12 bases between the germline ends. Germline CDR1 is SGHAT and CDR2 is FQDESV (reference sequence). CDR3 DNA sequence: TGTGCCAGCAGCTTAGCACCGGGGGACGGTGGCTACACCTTC. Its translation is CASSLAPGDGGYTF.

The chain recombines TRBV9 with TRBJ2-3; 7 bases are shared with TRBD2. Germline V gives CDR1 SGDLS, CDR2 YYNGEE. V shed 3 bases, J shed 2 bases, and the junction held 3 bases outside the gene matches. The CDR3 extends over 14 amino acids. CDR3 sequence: CASSALADTDTQYF. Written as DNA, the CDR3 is TGTGCCAGCAGCGCTCTAGCGGACACAGATACGCAGTATTTT.